The 12 T cell receptor beta chains below come from one sample, sequenced in a study of blood T cell repertoires in COVID-19. The protocol was immunoSEQ multiplex PCR, while the TCRdb copy is restricted to in-frame clones and leaves out a portion. This table has about 180,000 clones, about four fifths appearing once. Sequencing was carried out using peripheral blood. The receptors here all came from a woman aged 65 to 85 with acute or convalescent COVID-19.

This clone showed up many times. V gene TRBV6-2 or TRBV6-3 combines with J gene TRBJ1-1; 7 positions agree with TRBD1. V dropped 3 bases and J dropped 0; count of bases not matched to a gene: 16. CDR3 size: 19 residues. Germline V gives CDR1 MNHEY, CDR2 SVGEGT. CDR3 in DNA: TGTGCCAGCAGTTATGTACTCGGGACAGCACAAGATATGAACACTGAAGCTTTCTTT. Amino acid sequence: CASSYVLGTAQDMNTEAFF.

The chain combines TRBV9 with TRBJ1-3, with TRBD1 matching over 7 bases. From germline, CDR1 is SGDLS and CDR2 YYNGEE. Unmatched junction bases numbered 8, after V lost 2 bases and J lost 0 bases. This CDR3 has 17 residues. The CDR3 sequence is CASSVRGDSISGNTIYF. CDR3 in DNA: TGTGCCAGCAGCGTCCGTGGGGACAGCATCTCTGGAAACACCATATATTTT.

This chain joins TRBV5-4 and TRBJ2-7; 7 nucleotides align to TRBD2. Germline-derived CDR1 and CDR2 are SGHNT and YYREEE (reference sequence). There are 16 residues in the CDR3. The V segment lost 0 bases and the J segment 2 bases; nucleotides outside the gene matches: 8. Written as DNA, the CDR3 is TGTGCCAGCAGCTTGGCCCGCGGCGGGAGCGCCTACGAGCAGTACTTC. Translation gives CASSLARGGSAYEQYF.

The chain combines TRBV5-4 with TRBJ2-3; 7 nucleotides align to TRBD2. Germline V gene data show CDR1 as SGHNT and CDR2 as YYREEE (reference sequence). The V and J ends lost 4 bases and 8 bases, in that order; junction bases with no gene match: 7. This CDR3 has 13 residues. CDR3 loop: CASSVDTSVTQYF. In nucleotides, the CDR3 is TGTGCCAGCAGCGTGGATACTAGCGTTACGCAGTATTTT.

The chain employs TRBV11-2 and TRBJ2-3; 10 bases are a match to TRBD2. Germline CDR1 is SGHAT and CDR2 is FQNNGV. V lost 6 bases, J lost 3 bases, and 6 bases stayed unmatched. The CDR3 contains 15 residues. CDR3 DNA: TGTGCCAGCAGACCCGGACTAGCGGTTACAGATACGCAGTATTTT. It is translated as CASRPGLAVTDTQYF. Full variable domain (missing parts from reference TRBV11-2 and TRBJ2-3): EAGVAQSPRYKIIEKRQSVAFWCNPISGHATLYWYQQILGQGPKLLIQFQNNGVVDDSQLPKDRFSAERLKGVDSTLKIQPAKLEDSAVYLCASRPGLAVTDTQYFGPGTRLTVL.

This chain uses TRBV5-1 with TRBJ2-1, with D perhaps matching TRBD2 (5 bases). Between the trimmed V and J ends, which lost 0 bases and 5 bases, there was a span of 9 bases. The CDR3 covers 14 residues. Germline V lookup: CDR1 SGHRS, CDR2 YFSETQ. The CDR3 coding sequence is TGCGCCAGCAGCTTGGTCGGGGAAAACAATGAGCAGTTCTTC. Its translation: CASSLVGENNEQFF. Full variable domain (rest looked up from reference TRBV5-1 and TRBJ2-1): KAGVTQTPRYLIKTRGQQVTLSCSPISGHRSVSWYQQTPGQGLQFLFEYFSETQRNKGNFPGRFSGRQFSNSRSEMNVSTLELGDSALYLCASSLVGENNEQFFGPGTRLTVL.

V is TRBV6-6 and J is TRBJ1-4, with a weak D call TRBD1 (6 bases). V was clipped by 4 bases and J by 8 bases, with 11 bases between them. In germline, CDR1 is MNHNY, CDR2 SVGAGI (reference sequence). The CDR3 loop spans 13 amino acids. CDR3 amino acids: CASSSTGTEKLFF. The DNA of the CDR3 is TGTGCCAGCAGTTCCACCGGGACAGAAAAACTGTTTTTT.

This rearrangement joins TRBV7-6 to TRBJ1-3; 7 nucleotides agree with TRBD1. The CDR3 length is 15 residues. V gave up 4 bases and J gave up 3 bases; unmatched junction bases: 6. CDR1 is SGHVS and CDR2 is FNYEAQ in the germline V gene. CDR3 bases: TGTGCCAGCAGCTACAGGGGTATTGATGGAAACACCATATATTTT. This translates into CASSYRGIDGNTIYF.

This clone appeared once. V is TRBV29-1 and J is TRBJ1-2; D is possibly TRBD1 (5 bases). This CDR3 has 13 residues. Germline V gene lookup returns CDR1 SQVTM and CDR2 ANQGSEA. Trimming stripped 5 bases from V and 4 bases from J, with 14 bases between. The CDR3 loop is CSVQQVPLYGYTF. In DNA form, the CDR3 reads TGCAGCGTTCAACAGGTCCCGCTCTATGGCTACACCTTC.

Only one count was recorded for this clone. This rearrangement joins TRBV30 to TRBJ1-3; weak D call: TRBD1 (6 bases). The germline CDR1 and CDR2 sequences are GTSNPN and SVGIG (reference sequence). CDR3 length equals 17 residues. V was cut by 1 base and J by 0 bases, with 16 bases left in between. Here the CDR3 DNA reads TGTGCCTGGAGTGCGAGGGGGGGAATCTTCTCTGGAAACACCATATATTTT. Encoded protein: CAWSARGGIFSGNTIYF. The complete variable domain, with remaining parts taken from reference TRBV30 and TRBJ1-3, reads SQTIHQWPATLVQPVGSPLSLECTVEGTSNPNLYWYRQAAGRGLQLLFYSVGIGQISSEVPQNLSASRPQDRQFILSSKKLLLSDSGFYLCAWSARGGIFSGNTIYFGEGSWLTVV.

This clone appeared once. The DNA of the CDR3 is TGTGCCAGCGTGACAGGGGCCTATGGCTACACCTTC. The encoded protein is CASVTGAYGYTF. The chain carries TRBV28 and TRBJ1-2; 8 nucleotides line up with TRBD1. This CDR3 contains 12 residues. Trimming took 8 bases from V and 4 from J; bases not matched to a gene: 3. CDR1 and CDR2 from the germline V gene are MDHEN and SYDVKM.

This rearrangement joins TRBV6-5 to TRBJ1-4; 8 bases are a match to TRBD1. The CDR3 spans 14 residues. Germline V gene data show CDR1 as MNHEY and CDR2 as SVGAGI. V lost 6 bases and J lost 5; bases outside the gene matches: 5. For the CDR3, the DNA is TGTGCCAGCAGACCTGGACAGGGAAATGAAAAACTGTTTTTT. Amino acid sequence: CASRPGQGNEKLFF.